These 5 T cell receptor beta chains were sequenced from one sample in a study of cytomegalovirus exposure and HLA in healthy donors. PCR was performed using 60 Vbeta and 13 Jbeta primers. Profiling relied on immunoSEQ multiplex PCR, and the TCRdb table lists in-frame clones only, not all of them. Seen here are approximately 140,000 clones, 80% observed once, and the top ten hold approximately 2%. Source material: PBMCs. The receptors derive from a man aged 25-45 years in good health and CMV-seronegative.

This chain uses TRBV7-9 with TRBJ2-1; 8 bases line up with TRBD1. The junction had 15 bases not matched to a gene; V was cut back by 6 bases and J by 8 bases. The CDR3 has 16 residues. Germline lookup yields CDR1 SEHNR and CDR2 FQNEAQ (reference sequence). The DNA of the CDR3 is TGTGCCAGCAGTCGAACCGGGACAGGCCTAAAGCATGAGCAGTTCTTC. Translating gives CASSRTGTGLKHEQFF.

The chain recombines TRBV2 with TRBJ2-3; 10 bases line up with TRBD2. Looked up from germline, CDR1 is SNHLY and CDR2 is FYNNEI. J was trimmed by 6 bases and V by 6 bases; bases with no gene match: 18. The length of the CDR3 is 18 residues. As DNA, the CDR3 is TGTGCCAGCAGCGGCCCTTATTTGACTAGCGGGTTCCTTGATACGCAGTATTTT. This translates into CASSGPYLTSGFLDTQYF. The full variable domain, with the rest looked up from reference TRBV2 and TRBJ2-3, is EPEVTQTPSHQVTQMGQEVILRCVPISNHLYFYWYRQILGQKVEFLVSFYNNEISEKSEIFDDQFSVERPDGSNFTLKIRSTKLEDSAMYFCASSGPYLTSGFLDTQYFGPGTRLTVL.

This chain links TRBV27 with TRBJ2-7, with a tentative D call TRBD2 (5 bases). In germline, CDR1 is MNHEY, CDR2 SMNVEV (reference sequence). V was trimmed by 4 bases and J by 9 bases, leaving 19 bases between them. The CDR3 consists of 14 residues. The CDR3 spells CASSSRTEVKVQYF. CDR3 DNA sequence: TGTGCCAGCAGTTCACGGACGGAGGTAAAGGTGCAGTACTTC.

This clone was picked up a small number of times. The J gene is TRBJ2-1, the V gene TRBV4-1; TRBD2 matches 12 bases. The germline V gene encodes CDR1 MGHRA and CDR2 YSYEKL. This CDR3 spans 16 amino acids. With V trimmed by 1 base and J by 7 bases, 5 bases remained unmatched. The CDR3 region is CASSQAGLAGFNEQFF. CDR3 coding DNA: TGCGCCAGCAGCCAAGCGGGACTAGCGGGTTTTAATGAGCAGTTCTTC.

CDR3 amino acids: CASSVRVGSNQPQHF. DNA of the CDR3: TGTGCCAGTAGCGTGAGGGTTGGAAGCAATCAGCCCCAGCATTTT. This chain links TRBV19 with TRBJ1-5; D gene unclear. Deletions cut 6 bases from V and 1 base from J, with 13 bases between. Germline V gene data show CDR1 as LNHDA and CDR2 as SQIVND (reference sequence). This CDR3 is 15 amino acids long.